This paragraph covers one TCR beta chain sequence. The data were obtained in a study of T-cell reconstitution after alpha-beta-depleted transplantation in children. Unique molecular identifiers were incorporated into the prepared TCRbeta library. Each CDR3 protein is one row after TCRdb ran MiXCR on the PCR reads. The table includes about 610,000 distinct CDR3 sequences, over 25% detected once. CDR1 is PRHDT, CDR2 FYEKMQ, per germline (reference sequence). The CDR3 is made up of 16 amino acids. V was shortened by 1 base and J by 0 bases, with 10 bases between the two germline ends. The sequence derives from a boy in the first two years of life with Wiskott-Aldrich syndrome, due to receive a stem cell transplant. The V and J genes are TRBV13 and TRBJ2-4, with D unclear. The specimen was PBMCs, collected before TCRalphabeta/CD19-depleted stem cell transplant. CDR3 protein: CASSLAGKLAKNIQYF. The CDR3 coding sequence is TGTGCCAGCAGCTTAGCGGGTAAACTAGCCAAAAACATTCAGTACTTC.